The rows below give T cell receptor beta chains drawn from one sample of a study of chemoradiotherapy in HPV16-positive cancers. Sequenced by immunoSEQ multiplex PCR; TCRdb stores in-frame clones only, minus some. The sample has some 30,000 clones, approximately 90% seen once; the top ten hold approximately 2.3%. Sequencing used blood, obtained from a patient who underwent chemoradiotherapy. The receptor set was obtained from a human donor with HPV-associated anogenital cancer. Both conserved end residues are part of each CDR3. D genes are given only for firm matches. For some rows the clone size is stated as once, few or many, or as a class when expanded; others skip it.

>TRBJ2-7|NA|TRBV4-3|NA
TGCGCCAGCAGCCAATGGGGCGGCGAGCAGTACTTC
CASSQWGGEQYF
>TRBJ2-1|NA|TRBV28|NA
TGTGCCAGCAGTTTGAGTGGCAATGAGCAGTTCTTC
CASSLSGNEQFF
>TRBJ2-3|NA|TRBV5-6|NA
TGTGCCAGCAGCTTGAAGTCAGGGATCACAGATACGCAGTATTTT
CASSLKSGITDTQYF
>TRBJ1-5|NA|TRBV5-8|TRBD1
TGTGCCAGCAGCTTCTCGGACAGGGAACAGCCCCAGCATTTT
CASSFSDREQPQHF
>TRBJ1-2|NA|TRBV7-2|TRBD1
TGTGCCAGCAGCCGGGACAGGGGCGGCTACACCTTC
CASSRDRGGYTF
>TRBJ2-2|NA|TRBV9|TRBD2
TGTGCCAGCAACCCAGCGGGGGCCCAAGGGGGCACCGGGGAGCTGTTTTTT
CASNPAGAQGGTGELFF
>TRBJ2-1|NA|TRBV18|TRBD1
TGTGCCAGCTCACCCACAGGGGGCCGGTATGAGCAGTTCTTC
CASSPTGGRYEQFF
>TRBJ2-5|NA|TRBV7-6|NA
TGTGCCAGCAGCTTAGAGACCCAGTACTTC
CASSLETQYF
>TRBJ2-5|NA|TRBV19|TRBD1
TGTGCCAGTAGCAAGGCACAGGGGTACGCAGAGACCCAGTACTTC
CASSKAQGYAETQYF
>TRBJ1-2|NA|TRBV7-3|TRBD1
TGTGCCAGCAGCCCCACCGACAGGGGGACTAACTATGGCTACACCTTC
CASSPTDRGTNYGYTF
>TRBJ1-1|NA|TRBV27|NA
TGTGCCAGCAGTTTCACAGGCGGGACTGAAGCTTTCTTT
CASSFTGGTEAFF
>TRBJ1-3|few|TRBV12-5|NA
TGTGCTAGTGGTTTGGACACTGGAAACACCATATATTTT
CASGLDTGNTIYF
>TRBJ1-5|NA|TRBV6-1|NA
TGTGCCAGCAGTGACTTTCGGTCGTGGGGGGCGGAACAGCCCCAGCATTTT
CASSDFRSWGAEQPQHF
>TRBJ1-2|NA|TRBV28|TRBD1
TGTGCCTGGGGACAGGGGTTACATGGCTACACCTTC
CAWGQGLHGYTF
>TRBJ2-3|NA|TRBV27|TRBD2
TGTGCCAGCAGTTCCCCGGGAGGGGCTAGCACAGATACGCAGTATTTT
CASSSPGGASTDTQYF
>TRBJ2-1|NA|TRBV19|NA
TGTGCCAGTAGAGTTGTCGTCGGGACCGGCGGCGAGCAGTTCTTC
CASRVVVGTGGEQFF
>TRBJ2-4|once|TRBV13|NA
TGTGCCAGCAGCTTCCAAGGGACGGCCAGTCAGTACTTC
CASSFQGTASQYF
>TRBJ1-1|few|TRBV7-9|TRBD1
TGTGCCAGCAGCTTAGAACCCGGACAGGGGGTAATGGATTTCTTT
CASSLEPGQGVMDFF
>TRBJ2-5|NA|TRBV6-5|TRBD1
TGTGCCAGCAGTTACGTTCAGGGGGCACAAGAGACCCAGTACTTC
CASSYVQGAQETQYF
>TRBJ2-5|NA|TRBV6-5|NA
TGTGCCAGCAGTTACGATAGCACCAGGGTCGGAGAGACCCAGTACTTC
CASSYDSTRVGETQYF
>TRBJ1-4|NA|TRBV5-1|NA
TGCGCCAGCAGCGAACATCGTAATGAAAAACTGTTTTTT
CASSEHRNEKLFF
>TRBJ1-5|NA|TRBV10-3|NA
TGTGCCATCAGTGGCACGGGGAATCAGCCCCAGCATTTT
CAISGTGNQPQHF
>TRBJ1-1|once|TRBV28|NA
TGTGCCAGCAGGTCGACAAGAATCAAACGCTCGAACACTGAAGCTTTCTTT
CASRSTRIKRSNTEAFF
>TRBJ2-1|once|TRBV9|TRBD2
TGTGCCAGCAGCGTCCTAGCGGGGGGATACAATGAGCAGTTCTTC
CASSVLAGGYNEQFF
>TRBJ1-1|NA|TRBV5-6|NA
TGTGCCAGCAGCTTCCAGGGAGCGCACACTGAAGCTTTCTTT
CASSFQGAHTEAFF
>TRBJ2-7|NA|TRBV28|NA
TGTGCCAGCAGTTTGTTCAAGGAGCAGTACTTC
CASSLFKEQYF
>TRBJ1-2|few|TRBV7-9|TRBD1
TGTGCCAGCAGCTCCGGGACAGCGCCTGGCTACACCTTC
CASSSGTAPGYTF
>TRBJ2-2|NA|TRBV7-2|NA
TGTGCCAGCAGCTTATGGGGGGGCCGATCCCCCGGGGAGCTGTTTTTT
CASSLWGGRSPGELFF
>TRBJ2-2|NA|TRBV27|NA
TGTGCCAGCACCGACCAGGTCTCGAACACCGGGGAGCTGTTTTTT
CASTDQVSNTGELFF
>TRBJ2-7|NA|TRBV6-1|TRBD1
TGTGCCAGCAGTGAAGCGTCTCGACAGGGCAAGCAGTACTTC
CASSEASRQGKQYF
>TRBJ1-1|NA|TRBV15|NA
TGTGCCACCAGCACGAAAGTAGGGAGGCCCCTGAACACTGAAGCTTTCTTT
CATSTKVGRPLNTEAFF
>TRBJ1-5|NA|TRBV15|NA
TGTGCCACCAGCAGAGGTCCAGGGCCCCAGCATTTT
CATSRGPGPQHF
>TRBJ1-4|NA|TRBV7-9|NA
TGTGCCAGCAGAGACAGTAGCGTAGGGGTAAATGAAAAACTGTTTTTT
CASRDSSVGVNEKLFF
>TRBJ2-7|NA|TRBV11-3|NA
TGTGCCAGCAGCTTAGTTCCCACAGGATTAATCTCCTACGAGCAGTACTTC
CASSLVPTGLISYEQYF
>TRBJ2-3|few|TRBV19|TRBD1
TGTGCCAGTAGTATGGGGACAGGGACAGATACGCAGTATTTT
CASSMGTGTDTQYF
>TRBJ1-5|few|TRBV2|NA
TGTGCCAGCGCCCGGGCAAACAGGGACCAGCCCCAGCATTTT
CASARANRDQPQHF
>TRBJ2-1|few|TRBV19|NA
TGTGCCAGCACCGGGACCTACTACAATGAGCAGTTCTTC
CASTGTYYNEQFF
>TRBJ1-1|NA|TRBV11-2|NA
TGTGCCAGCAGCTTATCCGGGCCTGAAGCTTTCTTT
CASSLSGPEAFF
>TRBJ2-6|NA|TRBV11-2|NA
TGTGCCAGCAGCTTAAAGGGGACCGATTACTCTGGGGCCAACGTCCTGACTTTC
CASSLKGTDYSGANVLTF
>TRBJ2-7|NA|TRBV27|NA
TGTGCCAGCAGTAACCGCTACGAGCAGTACTTC
CASSNRYEQYF
>TRBJ1-2|NA|TRBV6-1|NA
TGTGCCAGCAGTACTGACAGTTATTTTGGCTACACCTTC
CASSTDSYFGYTF
>TRBJ1-1|NA|TRBV10-3|NA
TGTGCCATCAGTGAGCGGGGGGAGAACACTGAAGCTTTCTTT
CAISERGENTEAFF
>TRBJ2-7|NA|TRBV4-1|NA
TGCGCCAGCAGCCAAGATGTAGGGGGATACGAGCAGTACTTC
CASSQDVGGYEQYF
>TRBJ2-1|NA|TRBV7-6|NA
TGTGCCAGCAGCTTACCTACGGGGACTCCCCCCAATGAGCAGTTCTTC
CASSLPTGTPPNEQFF
>TRBJ2-2|NA|TRBV14|NA
TGTGCCAGCAGCCAAGAACGGCCCGCCGGTACCGGGGAGCTGTTTTTT
CASSQERPAGTGELFF
>TRBJ1-2|NA|TRBV9|NA
TGTGCCAGCAGCCTCGGGACGGACCTCTATGGCTACACCTTC
CASSLGTDLYGYTF
>TRBJ2-1|once|TRBV6-5|TRBD2
TGTGCCAGCTTCTCGGGACTAGCGGGCAATGAGCAGTTCTTC
CASFSGLAGNEQFF
>TRBJ2-7|NA|TRBV7-2|TRBD2
TGTGCCAGCAGCTCTAGCGGACTACTTGCCTACGAGCAGTACTTC
CASSSSGLLAYEQYF
>TRBJ2-7|NA|TRBV2|NA
TGTGCCAGCAGTGTGACGAGTTCCTACGAGCAGTACTTC
CASSVTSSYEQYF
>TRBJ2-7|NA|TRBV5-4|NA
TGTGCCAGCAGCTTAGGCGGAACCTACGAGCAGTACTTC
CASSLGGTYEQYF
>TRBJ2-5|NA|TRBV9|NA
TGTGCCAGCAGCGTGACCCCCCAAGAGACCCAGTACTTC
CASSVTPQETQYF
>TRBJ2-2|NA|TRBV2|NA
TGTGCCAGCAGTGATCCCCGGGCGGACACCGGGGAGCTGTTTTTT
CASSDPRADTGELFF
>TRBJ2-7|NA|TRBV2|NA
TGTGCCAGCGTCCAGATAGCTTCCTCGGGCGAGCAGTACTTC
CASVQIASSGEQYF
>TRBJ1-2|NA|TRBV27|NA
TGTGCCAGCAGTCCTACCCCGGACAGTGGAAACACCTTC
CASSPTPDSGNTF
>TRBJ2-1|NA|TRBV2|NA
TGTGCCAGCCTAGTCGCGGATGAGCAGTTCTTC
CASLVADEQFF
>TRBJ1-1|once|TRBV9|NA
TGTGCCAGCTCGTCCTGGGGACCCCTCAAGAACACTGAAGCTTTCTTT
CASSSWGPLKNTEAFF
>TRBJ2-3|NA|TRBV19|TRBD2
TGTGCCAGTAGTTCTGTAGCGGGAAGCACAGATACGCAGTATTTT
CASSSVAGSTDTQYF
>TRBJ1-6|NA|TRBV28|TRBD1
TGTGCCAGCAGTTTGGGCAGGGGGCTGGTAAATTCACCCCTCCACTTT
CASSLGRGLVNSPLHF
>TRBJ1-4|NA|TRBV7-2|TRBD1
TGTGCCAGCAGCTTCCCCCCGGGACAGGGAGGAAAACTGTTTTTT
CASSFPPGQGGKLFF
>TRBJ1-1|few|TRBV7-9|NA
TGTGCCAGCAGCGCTCCGGGGGCGAACACTGAAGCTTTCTTT
CASSAPGANTEAFF